This passage covers 14 T cell receptor beta chains from one sample sequenced in a study of T cell repertoires in cytomegalovirus infection. In TCRdb, the reads were re-called with MiXCR into one record per CDR3 protein. The sample includes nearly 700,000 distinct CDR3 sequences, roughly a third of them seen just once. These receptors' antigens are unknown. Sequenced material: cultured PBMCs, taken from culture after CMV antigen stimulation. The source of these receptors is a human donor in good health (CMV status not recorded). Some clones in this sample may be carry-over from other donors' samples.

This chain joins TRBV28 and TRBJ2-1; maybe TRBD1 (6 bases). V lost 7 bases to trimming and J lost 2 bases, with 12 bases between them. Looked up from germline, CDR1 is MDHEN and CDR2 is SYDVKM. The CDR3 extends over 14 amino acids. In DNA form, the CDR3 reads TGTGCCAGCAAGCCGACAGGTACCTACAATGAGCAGTTCTTC. It yields the protein CASKPTGTYNEQFF.

This clonotype has just a few counts. This chain links TRBV10-3 with TRBJ1-1; tentatively, D is TRBD1 (5 bases). With 6 bases removed from V and 0 bases from J, the gap between germline ends came to 17 bases. This CDR3 region has 16 residues. In germline, CDR1 is ENHRY, CDR2 SYGVKD. CDR3 in DNA: TGTGCCATCAGCCCAAACCGGGGACGGATGAACACTGAAGCTTTCTTT. Amino acids: CAISPNRGRMNTEAFF.

This rearrangement joins TRBV29-1 to TRBJ2-7; D unresolved. The V gene lost 7 bases and the J gene lost 3 bases, with 13 bases spanning the gap. CDR3 size: 12 residues. From germline, CDR1 is SQVTM and CDR2 ANQGSEA. The CDR3 DNA reads as TGCAGCGGATCTCGGAACCGCTACGAGCAGTACTTC. Residues: CSGSRNRYEQYF.

The DNA for the CDR3 is TGTGCCAGCAGGGAGGGGGGGCTGAACACTGAAGCTTTCTTT. Translating it yields CASREGGLNTEAFF. The rearrangement links TRBV6-2 or TRBV6-3 to TRBJ1-1; D might be TRBD1 (6 bases). The CDR3 has 14 residues. Germline V gene data show CDR1 as MNHEY and CDR2 as SVGEGT. Trimming shortened V by 6 bases and J by 0 bases, and 11 bases separated the two germline ends.

As regards this clonotype: The DNA is omitted, as the CDR3 cannot be located on it reliably, and the CDR3 follows TCRdb's listing. The rearrangement uses TRBV6-8 and TRBJ2-1. Termini included, the CDR3 measures 13 amino acids. CDR1 and CDR2 from the germline V gene are MNHGY and SAAAGT. The CDR3 protein is CASYGCSYNEQFF.

This clonotype was seen repeatedly, ten times or more. The chain couples TRBV7-2 to TRBJ1-1, with a tentative D call TRBD1 (5 bases). Germline CDR1 is SGHTA and CDR2 is FQGNSA. Trimming took off 5 bases at V and 1 base at J, with 11 bases between the two ends. CDR3 length: 14 amino acids. The CDR3 reads CASSPLDRNTEAFF. In DNA, the CDR3 is TGTGCCAGCAGCCCCCTCGACAGGAACACTGAAGCTTTCTTT.

The V call is TRBV20-1, the J call TRBJ2-5; a possible D gene is TRBD1 (6 bases). The CDR3 contains 16 residues. V lost 5 bases to trimming and J lost 2 bases, with 21 bases between them. Per the germline V gene, CDR1 is DFQATT and CDR2 is SNEGSKA (reference sequence). The CDR3 protein is CSALNPSTGTQETQYF. The CDR3 DNA sequence: TGCAGTGCTCTCAACCCCTCTACCGGGACACAAGAGACCCAGTACTTC.

The chain carries TRBV20-1 and TRBJ2-1; TRBD2 matches at 15 bases. There are 14 residues in the CDR3. V trimming: 5 bases; J trimming: 7 bases; junction bases outside the gene matches: 3. Looked up from germline, CDR1 is DFQATT and CDR2 is SNEGSKA (reference sequence). CDR3 sequence reads: CSAVGTSGGNEQFF. The CDR3 DNA reads TGCAGTGCTGTTGGGACTAGCGGGGGGAATGAGCAGTTCTTC.

This clonotype has a handful of counts. This CDR3 is CASSRGLASDTQYF. Here the CDR3 DNA reads TGTGCCAGCAGCAGGGGACTAGCTTCAGATACGCAGTATTTT. This chain links TRBV11-2 with TRBJ2-3, with 9 bases aligning to TRBD2. Per germline, CDR1 SGHAT and CDR2 FQNNGV. The CDR3 is made up of 14 amino acids. V shed 5 bases, J shed 4 bases, and the junction held 4 bases outside the gene matches.

This chain joins TRBV29-1 and TRBJ2-1; 7 bases line up with TRBD2. CDR3 size: 14 residues. V was clipped by 4 bases and J by 7 bases; unmatched bases: 10. Per the germline V gene, CDR1 is SQVTM and CDR2 is ANQGSEA. In DNA, the CDR3 is TGCAGCGTTGCCCGATTGGGAGGGAGGAATGAGCAGTTCTTC. Its protein product is CSVARLGGRNEQFF.

This clonotype showed up just a few times. The chain links TRBV6-2 or TRBV6-3 to TRBJ2-7; 7 bases are shared with TRBD1. Germline V CDR1 and CDR2: MNHEY, SVGEGT. The CDR3 is 13 amino acids. The V segment lost 5 bases and the J segment 8 bases; nucleotides outside the gene matches: 9. Here the CDR3 DNA reads TGTGCCAGCAGTAAACCGGGACAGACCAAGCAGTACTTC. This translates into CASSKPGQTKQYF.

V usage is TRBV6-1 and J usage is TRBJ1-3; 9 nucleotides align to TRBD1. Germline trimming cut 6 bases from V and 3 bases from J; bases unmatched to any gene: 6. In germline, CDR1 is MNHNS, CDR2 SASEGT. CDR3 size: 15 residues. CDR3 residues: CASRGQGEIGNTIYF. In DNA form, the CDR3 reads TGTGCCAGCAGGGGACAGGGTGAGATTGGAAACACCATATATTTT.

This clonotype showed up just a few times. This chain links TRBV18 with TRBJ2-3; D gene ambiguous. Germline V gives CDR1 KGHSH, CDR2 LQKENI. This CDR3 spans 15 amino acids. The V end was cut by 3 bases, the J end by 2 bases, with 12 bases between. The CDR3 DNA reads as TGTGCCAGCTCACCTATCCCGGCCCCCACAGATACGCAGTATTTT. Translation: CASSPIPAPTDTQYF.

The rearrangement links TRBV4-1 to TRBJ1-1; D is unresolved. CDR3 length: 15 residues. Trimming took 2 bases from V and 2 from J, leaving 12 bases between them. Looked up from germline, CDR1 is MGHRA and CDR2 is YSYEKL. The CDR3 sequence: CASSQLGQTNTEAFF. CDR3 DNA: TGCGCCAGCAGCCAACTTGGTCAGACTAACACTGAAGCTTTCTTT.